This TCR beta chain appears in the sequencing data of a study of OX40 agonist ivuxolimab in advanced cancers. The repertoire was sequenced with immunoSEQ multiplex PCR; TCRdb's copy has only in-frame clones and lacks some. The repertoire holds about 41,000 clones, with about 82% as singletons. Germline loops: CDR1 SGHTA, CDR2 FQGNSA. V gave up 4 bases and J gave up 2 bases, with 12 bases separating them. This CDR3 has 14 amino acids. This receptor was taken from an adult with an advanced solid tumor such as melanoma, head and neck, liver or kidney cancer. The input for sequencing was CD4+ or CD8+ T cells sorted from blood, taken in a trial of the OX40 agonist ivuxolimab. The chain joins TRBV7-2 to TRBJ2-7; D is uncertain. This CDR3 reads CASSSSMVTYEQYF. CDR3 DNA sequence: TGTGCCAGCAGCTCCTCGATGGTCACCTACGAGCAGTACTTC.